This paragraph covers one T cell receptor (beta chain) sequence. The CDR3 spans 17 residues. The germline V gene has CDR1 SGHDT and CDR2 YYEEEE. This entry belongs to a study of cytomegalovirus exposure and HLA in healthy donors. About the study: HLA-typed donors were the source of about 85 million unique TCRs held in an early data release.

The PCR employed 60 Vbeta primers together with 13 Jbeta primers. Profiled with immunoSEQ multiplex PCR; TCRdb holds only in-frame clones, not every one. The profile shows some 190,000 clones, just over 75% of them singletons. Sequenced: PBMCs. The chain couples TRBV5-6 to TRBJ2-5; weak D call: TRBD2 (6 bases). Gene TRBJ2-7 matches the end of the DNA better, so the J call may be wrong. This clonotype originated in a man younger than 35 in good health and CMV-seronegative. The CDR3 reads CASSFSRTTLAFYEQYF. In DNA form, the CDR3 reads TGTGCCAGCAGCTTTAGTCGGACCACACTAGCCTTCTACGAGCAGTACTTC.